This paragraph covers one T cell receptor beta chain sequence. Its antigen is unidentified. This specimen belongs to a study of T cell repertoires in cytomegalovirus infection. Overall study context: Evidence of both CMV infection and a matching HLA type came from public TCR beta signatures. Findings and limits, study-wide: Summed frequency of shared TCR beta families picked out CMV carriers who also had the relevant HLA. HLA-C-restricted TCR beta clonotypes specific for CMV led the ex vivo response.

Germline V gene data show CDR1 as LNHDA and CDR2 as SQIVND (reference sequence). The CDR3 length is 17 residues. Between the trimmed V and J ends, which lost 5 bases and 1 base, there was a span of 21 bases. One entry per CDR3 protein, called by TCRdb with MiXCR from the reads. The sample holds roughly 68,000 distinct CDR3 sequences, about 22% seen once. The sample comprised PBMCs, sequenced either directly or after in vitro stimulation (not recorded which). The sequence derives from a human donor in good health (CMV status not recorded). Some clones in this sample may be carry-over from other donors' samples. The chain combines TRBV19 with TRBJ2-7, with a tentative D call TRBD1 (5 bases). In nucleotides, the CDR3 is TGTGCCAGTAGTCCAAAAGGCCTTTGGGGCAGTTCCTACGAGCAGTACTTC. Amino acid sequence: CASSPKGLWGSSYEQYF. The full variable domain, rest sourced from reference TRBV19 and TRBJ2-7, is DGGITQSPKYLFRKEGQNVTLSCEQNLNHDAMYWYRQDPGQGLRLIYYSQIVNDFQKGDIAEGYSVSREKKESFPLTVTSAQKNPTAFYLCASSPKGLWGSSYEQYFGPGTRLTVT.